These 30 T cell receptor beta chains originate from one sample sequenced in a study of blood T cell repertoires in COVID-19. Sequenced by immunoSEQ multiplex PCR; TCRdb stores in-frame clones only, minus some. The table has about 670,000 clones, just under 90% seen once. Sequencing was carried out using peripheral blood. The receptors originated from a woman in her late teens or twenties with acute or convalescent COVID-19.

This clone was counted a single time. Here the CDR3 reads CATADRGDNEQFF. CDR3 nucleotide sequence: TGTGCCACCGCGGACAGGGGGGACAATGAGCAGTTCTTC. The gene calls are TRBV24-1 and TRBJ2-1; 10 bases are a match to TRBD1. The ends lost 9 bases at V and 5 bases at J; junction bases unmatched: 3. CDR1 is KGHDR, CDR2 SFDVKD, per germline. The CDR3 loop spans 13 amino acids.

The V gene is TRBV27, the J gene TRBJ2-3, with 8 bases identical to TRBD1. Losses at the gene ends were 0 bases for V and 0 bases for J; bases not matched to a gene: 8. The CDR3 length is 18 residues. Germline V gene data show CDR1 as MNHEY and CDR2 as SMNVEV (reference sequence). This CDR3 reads CASSLSGLGQASTDTQYF. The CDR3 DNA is TGTGCCAGCAGTTTATCGGGTTTGGGACAGGCTAGCACAGATACGCAGTATTTT.

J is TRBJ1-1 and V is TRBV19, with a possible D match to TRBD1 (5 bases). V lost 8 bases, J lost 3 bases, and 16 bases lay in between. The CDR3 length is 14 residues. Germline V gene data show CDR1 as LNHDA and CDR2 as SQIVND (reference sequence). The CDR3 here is CASSHLGQDTEAFF. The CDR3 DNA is TGTGCCAGTTCTCACTTGGGGCAGGACACTGAAGCTTTCTTT.

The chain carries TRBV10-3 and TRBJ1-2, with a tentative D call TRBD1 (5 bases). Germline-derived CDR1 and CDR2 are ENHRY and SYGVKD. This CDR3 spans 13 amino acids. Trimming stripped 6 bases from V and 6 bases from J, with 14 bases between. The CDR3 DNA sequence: TGTGCCATCAGGGACAAGGACATCCATGGCTACACCTTC. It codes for CAIRDKDIHGYTF.

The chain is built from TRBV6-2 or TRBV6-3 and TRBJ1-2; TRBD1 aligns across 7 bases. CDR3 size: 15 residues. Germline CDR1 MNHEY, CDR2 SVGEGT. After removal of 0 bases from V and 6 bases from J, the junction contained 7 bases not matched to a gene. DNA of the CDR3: TGTGCCAGCAGTTACTCCCCAGGGGGATTGAATGGCTACACCTTC. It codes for CASSYSPGGLNGYTF.

In DNA form, the CDR3 reads TGTGCCAGCAGCCACCGGGACAGGAATTTTGCGGACACTGAAGCTTTCTTT. It encodes CASSHRDRNFADTEAFF. The gene calls are TRBV3-1 (or the pseudogene TRBV3-2) and TRBJ1-1; the match to TRBD1 covers 8 bases. There are 17 residues in the CDR3. V was pared by 3 bases and J by 3 bases, with 12 bases of the junction left unmatched. The germline V gene has CDR1 LGHDT and CDR2 YNNKEL (reference sequence).

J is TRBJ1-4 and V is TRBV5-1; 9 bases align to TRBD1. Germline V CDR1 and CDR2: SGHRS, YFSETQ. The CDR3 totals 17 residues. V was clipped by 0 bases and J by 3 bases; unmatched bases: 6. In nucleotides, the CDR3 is TGCGCCAGCAGCTTGGGGGCCCGACAGGGGGCTAATGAAAAACTGTTTTTT. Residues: CASSLGARQGANEKLFF.

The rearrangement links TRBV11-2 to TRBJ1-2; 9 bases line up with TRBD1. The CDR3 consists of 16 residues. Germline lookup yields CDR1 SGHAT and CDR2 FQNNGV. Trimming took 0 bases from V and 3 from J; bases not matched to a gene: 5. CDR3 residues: CASSLEPTGGHYGYTF. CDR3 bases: TGTGCCAGCAGCTTAGAACCTACAGGGGGCCACTATGGCTACACCTTC.

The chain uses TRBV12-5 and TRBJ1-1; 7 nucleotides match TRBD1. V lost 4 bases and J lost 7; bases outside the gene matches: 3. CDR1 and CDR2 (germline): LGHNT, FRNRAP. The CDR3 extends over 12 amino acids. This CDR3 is CASGSGQIEAFF. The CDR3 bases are TGTGCTAGTGGTTCGGGACAGATTGAAGCTTTCTTT.

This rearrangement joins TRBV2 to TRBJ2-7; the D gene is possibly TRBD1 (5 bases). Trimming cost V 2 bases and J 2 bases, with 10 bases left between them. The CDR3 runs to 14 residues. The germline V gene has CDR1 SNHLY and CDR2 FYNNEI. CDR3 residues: CASSEQGEPYEQYF. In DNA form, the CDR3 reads TGTGCCAGCAGTGAACAGGGTGAACCCTACGAGCAGTACTTC.

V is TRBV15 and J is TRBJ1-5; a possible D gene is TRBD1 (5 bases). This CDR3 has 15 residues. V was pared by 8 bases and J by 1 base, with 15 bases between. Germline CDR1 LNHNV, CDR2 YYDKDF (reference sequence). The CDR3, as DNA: TGTGCCACCCTACCCTGGGGGGTCAGCAATCAGCCCCAGCATTTT. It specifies CATLPWGVSNQPQHF. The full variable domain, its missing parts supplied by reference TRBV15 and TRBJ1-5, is DAMVIQNPRYQVTQFGKPVTLSCSQTLNHNVMYWYQQKSSQAPKLLFHYYDKDFNNEADTPDNFQSRRPNTSFCFLDIRSPGLGDTAMYLCATLPWGVSNQPQHFGDGTRLSIL.

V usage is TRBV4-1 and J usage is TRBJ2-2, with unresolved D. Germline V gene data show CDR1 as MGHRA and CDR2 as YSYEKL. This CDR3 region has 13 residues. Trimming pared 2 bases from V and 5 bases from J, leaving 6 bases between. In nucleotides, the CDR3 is TGCGCCAGCAGCCAAACCCGGACCGGGGAGCTGTTTTTT. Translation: CASSQTRTGELFF.

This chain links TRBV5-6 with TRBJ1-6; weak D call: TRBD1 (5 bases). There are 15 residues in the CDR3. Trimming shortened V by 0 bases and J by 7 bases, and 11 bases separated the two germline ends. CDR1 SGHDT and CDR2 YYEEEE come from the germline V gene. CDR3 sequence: CASSLVRGGNSPLHF. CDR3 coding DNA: TGTGCCAGCAGCTTGGTACGGGGGGGGAATTCACCCCTCCACTTT.

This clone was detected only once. The CDR3 nucleotides are TGTGCCAGCAGCCAAGCTGCGACAGGGACGCAGTATTTT. Amino acids: CASSQAATGTQYF. The gene calls are TRBV14 and TRBJ2-3; 7 nucleotides agree with TRBD1. Germline CDR1 and CDR2: SGHDN and FVKESK. After removal of 1 base from V and 9 bases from J, the junction contained 4 bases not matched to a gene. The CDR3 is 13 amino acids.

CDR3 sequence reads: CASRDRTGDEQFF. For the CDR3, the DNA is TGCGCCAGCAGGGACCGGACAGGTGATGAGCAGTTCTTC. The rearrangement joins TRBV5-1 to TRBJ2-1; 7 nucleotides agree with TRBD1. The CDR3 extends over 13 amino acids. The germline V gene encodes CDR1 SGHRS and CDR2 YFSETQ. V shed 5 bases, J shed 8 bases, and the junction held 7 bases outside the gene matches.

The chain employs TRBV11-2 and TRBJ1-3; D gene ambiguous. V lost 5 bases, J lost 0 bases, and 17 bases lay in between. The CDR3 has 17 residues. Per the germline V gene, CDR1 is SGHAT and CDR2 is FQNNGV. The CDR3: CASSPPTGQVSGNTIYF. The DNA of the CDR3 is TGTGCCAGCAGCCCCCCGACGGGTCAAGTCTCTGGAAACACCATATATTTT.

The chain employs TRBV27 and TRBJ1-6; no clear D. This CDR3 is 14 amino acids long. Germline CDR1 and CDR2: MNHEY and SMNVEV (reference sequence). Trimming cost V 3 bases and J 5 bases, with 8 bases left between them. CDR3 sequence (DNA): TGTGCCAGCAGTTTTCCTCACAATAATTCACCCCTCCACTTT. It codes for CASSFPHNNSPLHF.

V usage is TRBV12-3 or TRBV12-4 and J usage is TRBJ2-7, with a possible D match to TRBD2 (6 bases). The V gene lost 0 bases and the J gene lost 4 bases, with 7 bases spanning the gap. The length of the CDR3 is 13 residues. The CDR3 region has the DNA TGTGCCAGCAGTTTAGCTCTAGCGTACGAGCAGTACTTC. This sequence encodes CASSLALAYEQYF.

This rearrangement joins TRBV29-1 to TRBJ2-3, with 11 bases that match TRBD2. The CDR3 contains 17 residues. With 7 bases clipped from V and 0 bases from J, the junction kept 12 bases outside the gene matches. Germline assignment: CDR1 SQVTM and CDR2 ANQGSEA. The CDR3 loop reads CSAPTGGLAESTDTQYF. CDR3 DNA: TGCAGCGCCCCGACAGGGGGACTAGCGGAAAGCACAGATACGCAGTATTTT.

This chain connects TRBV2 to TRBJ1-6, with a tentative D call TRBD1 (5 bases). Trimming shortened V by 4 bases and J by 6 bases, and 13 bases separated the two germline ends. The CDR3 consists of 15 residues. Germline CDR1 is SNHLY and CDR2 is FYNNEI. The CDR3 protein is CASSAPQVSNSPLHF. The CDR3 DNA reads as TGTGCCAGCAGTGCCCCACAGGTTTCTAATTCACCCCTCCACTTT.

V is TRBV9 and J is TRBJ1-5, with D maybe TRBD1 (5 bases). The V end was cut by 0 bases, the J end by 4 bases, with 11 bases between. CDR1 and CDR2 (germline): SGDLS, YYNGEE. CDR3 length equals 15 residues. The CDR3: CASSVDGASNQPQHF. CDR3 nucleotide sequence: TGTGCCAGCAGCGTAGATGGGGCCTCGAATCAGCCCCAGCATTTT.

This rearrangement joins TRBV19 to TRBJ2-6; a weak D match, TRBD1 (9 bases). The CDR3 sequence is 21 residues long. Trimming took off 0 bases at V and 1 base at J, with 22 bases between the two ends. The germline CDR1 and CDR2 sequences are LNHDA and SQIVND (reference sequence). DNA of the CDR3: TGTGCCAGTAGTATAGATCTAGGTAGCGGGACAGGGATATCTGGGGCCAACGTCCTGACTTTC. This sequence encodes CASSIDLGSGTGISGANVLTF.

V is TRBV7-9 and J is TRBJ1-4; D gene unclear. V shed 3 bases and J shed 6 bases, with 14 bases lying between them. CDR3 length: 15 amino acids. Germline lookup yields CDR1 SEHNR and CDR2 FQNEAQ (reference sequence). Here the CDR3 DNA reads TGTGCCAGCAGCTTGGACCGGACGGGAGATGAAAAACTGTTTTTT. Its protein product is CASSLDRTGDEKLFF.

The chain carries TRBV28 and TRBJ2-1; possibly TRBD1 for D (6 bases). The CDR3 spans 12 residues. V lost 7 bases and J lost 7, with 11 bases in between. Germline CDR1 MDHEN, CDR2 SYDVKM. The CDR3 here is CASTFTGNEQFF. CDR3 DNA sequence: TGTGCCAGCACCTTTACAGGGAATGAGCAGTTCTTC.

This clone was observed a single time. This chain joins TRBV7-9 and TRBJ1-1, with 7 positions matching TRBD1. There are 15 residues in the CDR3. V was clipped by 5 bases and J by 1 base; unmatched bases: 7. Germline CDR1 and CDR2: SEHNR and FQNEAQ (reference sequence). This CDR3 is CASSDRESTNTEAFF. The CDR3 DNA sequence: TGTGCCAGCAGCGACAGGGAATCCACGAACACTGAAGCTTTCTTT.

The CDR3 is CASSAGQTLNTEAFF. CDR3 in DNA: TGTGCCAGCAGTGCGGGACAGACATTGAACACTGAAGCTTTCTTT. The J gene is TRBJ1-1, the V gene TRBV25-1; 7 nucleotides line up with TRBD1. V was pared by 4 bases and J by 0 bases, with 5 bases of the junction left unmatched. Per germline, CDR1 MGHDK and CDR2 SYGVNS. The CDR3 has 15 residues.

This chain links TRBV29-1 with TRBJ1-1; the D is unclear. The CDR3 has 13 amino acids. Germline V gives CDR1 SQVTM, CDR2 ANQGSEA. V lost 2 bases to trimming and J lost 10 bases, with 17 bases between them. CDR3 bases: TGCAGCGTTGAACCCCAATCCGAGGGTGTAGCTTTCTTT. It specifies CSVEPQSEGVAFF.

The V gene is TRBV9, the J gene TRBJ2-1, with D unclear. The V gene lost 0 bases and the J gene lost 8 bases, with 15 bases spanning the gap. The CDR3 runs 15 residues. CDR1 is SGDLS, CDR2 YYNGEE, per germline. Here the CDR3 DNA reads TGTGCCAGCAGCGTAGTGCCCTCCCCCCTAGATGAGCAGTTCTTC. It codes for CASSVVPSPLDEQFF. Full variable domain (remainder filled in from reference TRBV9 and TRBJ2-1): DSGVTQTPKHLITATGQRVTLRCSPRSGDLSVYWYQQSLDQGLQFLIQYYNGEERAKGNILERFSAQQFPDLHSELNLSSLELGDSALYFCASSVVPSPLDEQFFGPGTRLTVL.

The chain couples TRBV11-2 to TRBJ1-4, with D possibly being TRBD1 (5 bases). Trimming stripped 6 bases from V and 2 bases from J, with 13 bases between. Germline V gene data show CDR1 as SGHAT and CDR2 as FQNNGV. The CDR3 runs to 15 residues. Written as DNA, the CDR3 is TGTGCCAGCAGGGGGGGGGAACATACTAATGAAAAACTGTTTTTT. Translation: CASRGGEHTNEKLFF.

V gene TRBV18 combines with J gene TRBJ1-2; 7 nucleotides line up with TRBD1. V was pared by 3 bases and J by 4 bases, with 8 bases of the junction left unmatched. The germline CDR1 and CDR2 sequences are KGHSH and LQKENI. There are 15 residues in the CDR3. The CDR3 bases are TGTGCCAGCTCACCTACAGGGGAAGAACTCTATGGCTACACCTTC. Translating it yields CASSPTGEELYGYTF.